The clone carrying this TCR beta chain showed up many times. The data were taken from a study of human T cells and chemical hapten exposure. Unfractionated whole blood yielded total RNA. The library labeled individual cDNA molecules by adding unique molecular identifiers to them. Under the authors' procedure: Samples contained a median of approximately 100,000 TCRs, with a range of roughly 23,224 to 700,000. Via MiXCR, TCRdb re-called the 5' RACE reads, giving one row per CDR3 protein. For this entry, the V and J calls and clone size follow TCRdb and not the study's own pipeline. The sample consists of 150,000 or so distinct CDR3 sequences, approximately 4% of them appearing once. Germline assignment: CDR1 LNHDA and CDR2 SQIVND (reference sequence). This CDR3 is 15 amino acids long. J gave up 6 bases and V 5 bases, and 10 bases lay outside the gene matches.

The chain combines TRBV19 with TRBJ2-7; 10 nucleotides match TRBD1. The receptor's source is a female donor in good health. CDR3 amino acids: CASSVVGDRGAEQYF. The CDR3 DNA reads as TGTGCCAGTAGTGTGGTAGGGGACAGGGGTGCCGAGCAGTACTTC.